The clone carrying this T cell receptor beta chain has only a few counts. The antigen remains unidentified. The sample comes from a study of lymphopenia after photon versus proton radiotherapy. Whole-study findings and limits: Under photons, naive T cells and diversity fell while effector/memory populations rose. After lymphocyte nadir, photon-treated repertoires showed oligoclonal expansion, especially CD8+ Temra. Only patients who died were analyzed for survival; proton advantage is unproven.

Measured with immunoSEQ multiplex PCR; TCRdb has only the in-frame clones, and not every one. The sample has about 39,000 clones; 90% to 95% are singletons. The sequences come from peripheral blood, collected from a patient treated with photon-based radiotherapy. This TCR derives from a man between 60 and 75 years old with cholangiocarcinoma.

In nucleotides, the CDR3 is TGTGCCACGGGACTAGCGGAGTACAATGAGCAGTTCTTC. This translates into CATGLAEYNEQFF. J is TRBJ2-1 and V is TRBV10-3, with 11 positions matching TRBD2. CDR1 ENHRY and CDR2 SYGVKD come from the germline V gene. CDR3 length equals 13 residues. The J segment lost 4 bases and the V segment lost 10 bases, leaving 3 bases of the junction unmatched.